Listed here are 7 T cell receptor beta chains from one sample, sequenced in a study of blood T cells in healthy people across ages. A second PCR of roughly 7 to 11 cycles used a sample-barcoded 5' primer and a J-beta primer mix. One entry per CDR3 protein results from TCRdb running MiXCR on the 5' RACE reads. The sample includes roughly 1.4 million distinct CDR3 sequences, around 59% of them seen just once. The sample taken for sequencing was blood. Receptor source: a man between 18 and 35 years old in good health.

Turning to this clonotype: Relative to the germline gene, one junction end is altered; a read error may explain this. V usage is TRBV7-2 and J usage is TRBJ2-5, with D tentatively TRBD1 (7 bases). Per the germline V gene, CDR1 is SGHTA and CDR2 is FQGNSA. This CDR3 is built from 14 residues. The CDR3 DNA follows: TGCGCCAGCAGCCAGGGGGGCCAACAAGAGACCCAGTACTTC. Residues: CASSQGGQQETQYF. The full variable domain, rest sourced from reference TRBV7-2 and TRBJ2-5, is GAGVSQSPSNKVTEKGKDVELRCDPISGHTALYWYRQSLGQGLEFLIYFQGNSAPDKSGLPSDRFSAERTGGSVSTLTIQRTQQEDSAVYLCASSQGGQQETQYFGPGTRLLVL.

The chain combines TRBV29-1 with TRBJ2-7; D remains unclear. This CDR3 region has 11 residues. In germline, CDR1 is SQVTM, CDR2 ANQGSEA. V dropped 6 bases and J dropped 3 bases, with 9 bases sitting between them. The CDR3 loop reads CSVGPGYEQYF. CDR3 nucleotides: TGCAGCGTGGGCCCGGGCTACGAGCAGTACTTC.

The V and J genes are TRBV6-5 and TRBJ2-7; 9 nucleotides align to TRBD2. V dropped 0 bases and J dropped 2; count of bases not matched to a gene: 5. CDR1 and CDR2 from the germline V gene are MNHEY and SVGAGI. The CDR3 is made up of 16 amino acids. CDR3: CASSYSTSGIAYEQYF. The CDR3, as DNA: TGTGCCAGCAGTTACTCGACTAGCGGAATCGCCTACGAGCAGTACTTC.

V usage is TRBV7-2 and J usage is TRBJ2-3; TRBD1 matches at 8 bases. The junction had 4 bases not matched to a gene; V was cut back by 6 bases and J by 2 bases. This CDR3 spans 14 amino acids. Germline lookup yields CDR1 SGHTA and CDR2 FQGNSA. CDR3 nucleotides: TGTGCCAGCAGGGACAGGGAAAACACAGATACGCAGTATTTT. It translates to CASRDRENTDTQYF.

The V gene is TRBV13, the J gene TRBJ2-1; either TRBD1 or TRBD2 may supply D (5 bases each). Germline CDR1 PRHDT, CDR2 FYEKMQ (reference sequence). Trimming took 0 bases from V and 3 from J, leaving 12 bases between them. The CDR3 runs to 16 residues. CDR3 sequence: CASSLGLGESYNEQFF. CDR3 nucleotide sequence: TGTGCCAGCAGCTTAGGCCTGGGGGAGAGCTACAATGAGCAGTTCTTC.

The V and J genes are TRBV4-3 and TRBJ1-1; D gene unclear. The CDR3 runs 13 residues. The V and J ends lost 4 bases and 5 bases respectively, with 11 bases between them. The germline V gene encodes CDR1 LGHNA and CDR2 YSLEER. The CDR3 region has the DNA TGCGCCAGCAGCCGCGCAACTGATACTGAAGCTTTCTTT. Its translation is CASSRATDTEAFF.

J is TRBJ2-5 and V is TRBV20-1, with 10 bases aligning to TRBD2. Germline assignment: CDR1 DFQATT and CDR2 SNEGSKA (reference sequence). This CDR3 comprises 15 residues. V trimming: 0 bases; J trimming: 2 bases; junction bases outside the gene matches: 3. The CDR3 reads CSARDGTSVQETQYF. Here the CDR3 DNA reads TGCAGTGCTAGAGACGGGACTAGCGTACAAGAGACCCAGTACTTC.